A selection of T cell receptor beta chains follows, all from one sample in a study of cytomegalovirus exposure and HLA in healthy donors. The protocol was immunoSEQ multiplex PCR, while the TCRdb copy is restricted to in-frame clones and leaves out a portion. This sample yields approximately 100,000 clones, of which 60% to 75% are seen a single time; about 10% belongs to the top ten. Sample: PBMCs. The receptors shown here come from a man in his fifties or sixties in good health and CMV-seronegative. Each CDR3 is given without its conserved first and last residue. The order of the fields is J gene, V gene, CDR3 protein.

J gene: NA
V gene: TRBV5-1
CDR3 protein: ASSLGGQFLEQY

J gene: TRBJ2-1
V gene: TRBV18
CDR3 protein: ASSLPTSGGGEQF

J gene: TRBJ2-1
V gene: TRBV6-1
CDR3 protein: ASNGYENNEQF

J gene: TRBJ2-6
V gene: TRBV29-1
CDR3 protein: SFQGAPPGANVLT

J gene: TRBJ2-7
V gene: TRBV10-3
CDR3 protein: AIRGIAGSSYEQY

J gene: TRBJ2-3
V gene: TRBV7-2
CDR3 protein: ASSFGGGDTQY

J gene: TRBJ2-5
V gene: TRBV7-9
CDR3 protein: ASSLAVGEETQY

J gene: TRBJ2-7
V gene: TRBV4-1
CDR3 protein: ASSQAGGTGRYEQY

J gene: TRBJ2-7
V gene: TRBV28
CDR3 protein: AAGQEASYEQY

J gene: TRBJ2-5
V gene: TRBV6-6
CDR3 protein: ASSYQGLATETQY

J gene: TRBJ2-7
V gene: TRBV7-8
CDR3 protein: ASSLRVGTSGSREQY

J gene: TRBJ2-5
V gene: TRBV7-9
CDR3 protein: ASSLWGQGASQETQY

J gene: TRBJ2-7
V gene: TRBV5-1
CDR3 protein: ASSSQGSYEQY

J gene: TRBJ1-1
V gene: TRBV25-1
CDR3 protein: ASSETGLNTEAF

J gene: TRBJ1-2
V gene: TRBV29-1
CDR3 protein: SVDTGDYGYT

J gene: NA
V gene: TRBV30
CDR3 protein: AWSVGQGASEQY

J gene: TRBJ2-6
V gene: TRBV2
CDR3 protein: ATRQGTSGANVLT

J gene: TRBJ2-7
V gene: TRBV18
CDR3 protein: ASSQADSYEQY

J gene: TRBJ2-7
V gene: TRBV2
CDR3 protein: ASSGGLSGLRGQY

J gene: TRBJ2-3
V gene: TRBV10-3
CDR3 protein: AIRRDTSSTDTQY

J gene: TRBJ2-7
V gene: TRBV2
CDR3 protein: ASREAQNRNEQY

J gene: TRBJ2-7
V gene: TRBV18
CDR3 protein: ASSPEGTDYEQY

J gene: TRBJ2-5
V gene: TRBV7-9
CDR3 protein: SSSPTGSQETQY

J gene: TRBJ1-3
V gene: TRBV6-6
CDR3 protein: ASSLRPYGNTIY

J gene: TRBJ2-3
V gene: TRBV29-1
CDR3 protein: SVEESGDGTDTQY

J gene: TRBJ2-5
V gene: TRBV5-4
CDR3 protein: ASSPTGETQY

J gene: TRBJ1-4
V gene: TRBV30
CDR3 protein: AWSPRWRGNEKLF

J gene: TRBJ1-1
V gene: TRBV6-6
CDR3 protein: ASSYGLLNTEAF

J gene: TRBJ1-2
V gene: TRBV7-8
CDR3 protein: ASSPNRARNPHGYT

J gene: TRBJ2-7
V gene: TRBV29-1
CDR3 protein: SVSPGGSYEQY

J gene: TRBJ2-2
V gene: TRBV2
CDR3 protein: ASSARENTGELF

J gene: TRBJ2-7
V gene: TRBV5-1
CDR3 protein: ASSLESGTSSYEQY

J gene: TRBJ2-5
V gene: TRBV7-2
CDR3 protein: ASLGGVGVEWETQY

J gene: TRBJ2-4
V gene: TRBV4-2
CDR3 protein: ASSQSQGAENIQY

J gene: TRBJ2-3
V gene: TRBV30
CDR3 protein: AWSGRGLRTDTQY

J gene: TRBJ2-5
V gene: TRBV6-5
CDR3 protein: ASSSTGLQETQY

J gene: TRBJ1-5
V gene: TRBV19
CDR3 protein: ASSPPRGSNQPQH

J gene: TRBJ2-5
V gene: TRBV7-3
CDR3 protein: ASSLGGDKTQY

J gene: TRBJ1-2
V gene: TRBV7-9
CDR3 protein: ASSSSMEQPSYT

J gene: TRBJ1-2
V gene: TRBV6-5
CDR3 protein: ASSYSTPREGYGYT

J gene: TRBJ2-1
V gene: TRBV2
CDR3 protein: ASSEGGGAYNEQF

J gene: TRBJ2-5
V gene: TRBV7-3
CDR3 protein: ASSPTGSETQY

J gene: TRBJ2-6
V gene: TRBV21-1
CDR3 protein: ASVASGANVLT

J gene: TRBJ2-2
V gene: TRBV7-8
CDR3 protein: ASSPSGGAFLTEELF

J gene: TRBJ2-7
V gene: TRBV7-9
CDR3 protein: ASSLLQAREQY

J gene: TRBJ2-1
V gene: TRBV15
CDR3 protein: ATSRDYTGGEQF

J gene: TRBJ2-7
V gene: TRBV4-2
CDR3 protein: ASSGQGARGQEQY

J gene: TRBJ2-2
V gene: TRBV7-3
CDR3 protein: ASRETGTTGELF

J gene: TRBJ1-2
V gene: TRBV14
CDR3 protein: ASSQQGSYGYT

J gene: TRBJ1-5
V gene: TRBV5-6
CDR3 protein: ASSLNVGRVTNQPQH

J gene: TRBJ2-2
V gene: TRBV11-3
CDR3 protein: ASSLVDGGTGELF

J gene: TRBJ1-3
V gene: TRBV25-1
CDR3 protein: ASKQGGGNTIY

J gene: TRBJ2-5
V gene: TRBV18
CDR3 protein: ASSRAGQETQY

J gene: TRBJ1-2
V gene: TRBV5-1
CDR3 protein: ASSPGYGLTLNYGYT

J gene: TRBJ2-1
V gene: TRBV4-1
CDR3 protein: ASSQVAQAQF

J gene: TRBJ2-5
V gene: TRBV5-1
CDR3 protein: ASSGGFGETQY

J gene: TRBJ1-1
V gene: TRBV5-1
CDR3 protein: ASSLQTANTEAF

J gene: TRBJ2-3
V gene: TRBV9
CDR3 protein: ASSVGRTDTQY

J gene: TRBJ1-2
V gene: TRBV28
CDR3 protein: ASSLSGTGGDYGYT